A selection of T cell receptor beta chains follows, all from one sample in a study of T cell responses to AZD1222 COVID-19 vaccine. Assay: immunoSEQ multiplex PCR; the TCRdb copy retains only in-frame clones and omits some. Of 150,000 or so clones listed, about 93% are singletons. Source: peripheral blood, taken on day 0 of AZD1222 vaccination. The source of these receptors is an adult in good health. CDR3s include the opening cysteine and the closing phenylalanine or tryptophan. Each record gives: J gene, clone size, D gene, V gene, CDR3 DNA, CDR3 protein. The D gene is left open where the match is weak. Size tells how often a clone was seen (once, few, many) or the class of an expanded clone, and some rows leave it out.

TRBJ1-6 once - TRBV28 TGTGCCAGCCGGGTCGGGGGTTCAAATTCACCCCTCCACTTT CASRVGGSNSPLHF
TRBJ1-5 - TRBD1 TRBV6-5 TGTGCCAGCATAGGGACAGTAACGTTAGATCAGCCCCAGCATTTT CASIGTVTLDQPQHF
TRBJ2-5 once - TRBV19 TGTGCCAGTAGCGATAACCAAGAGACCCAGTACTTC CASSDNQETQYF
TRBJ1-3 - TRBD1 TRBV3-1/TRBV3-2 TGTGCCAGCAGTCCCGGACAGGCTGTAAACACCATATATTTT CASSPGQAVNTIYF
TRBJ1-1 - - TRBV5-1 TGCGCCAGCAGCTTGTACGGTCTGAACACTGAAGCTTTCTTT CASSLYGLNTEAFF
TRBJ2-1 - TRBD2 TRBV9 TGTGCCAGCAGCGGTAGCGGGGGGGCCCTATACAATGAGCAGTTCTTC CASSGSGGALYNEQFF
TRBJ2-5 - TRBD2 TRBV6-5 TGTGCCAGCAGTAGCGGGGCTAGAGAGACCCAGTACTTC CASSSGARETQYF
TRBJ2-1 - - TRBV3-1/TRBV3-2 TGTGCCAGCAGCCAAGATTCAAGTAACAATGAGCAGTTCTTC CASSQDSSNNEQFF
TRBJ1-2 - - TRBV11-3 TGTGCCAGCAGCCCATTGTCGAGGGCCTATGGCTACACCTTC CASSPLSRAYGYTF
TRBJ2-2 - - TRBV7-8 TGTGCCAGCAGCTCGGGACTCCCCACCGGGGAGCTGTTTTTT CASSSGLPTGELFF
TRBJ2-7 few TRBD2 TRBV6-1 TGTGCCAGCAGTGAAGCGTGGGCTAGCGGGGCAAATACCTACGAGCAGTACTTC CASSEAWASGANTYEQYF
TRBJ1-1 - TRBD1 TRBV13 TGTGCCAGCAGCCCCGGACAGGGGGCTGAAGCTTTCTTT CASSPGQGAEAFF
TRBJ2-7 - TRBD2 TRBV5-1 TGCGCCAGCAGCGCGACGTCGGGGGGACTAAACTACGAGCAGTACTTC CASSATSGGLNYEQYF
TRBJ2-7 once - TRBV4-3 TGCGCCAGCAGCCAAGACACGGACGGAATCTACGAGCAGTACTTC CASSQDTDGIYEQYF
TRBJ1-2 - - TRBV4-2 TGTGCCAGCAGCCAAGATCTTTTAGCTTCTGGCTACACCTTC CASSQDLLASGYTF
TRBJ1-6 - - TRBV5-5 TGTGCCAGCAGCTTGGCGATCGTGGGCAGGTCAGCATTTAATTCACCCCTCCACTTT CASSLAIVGRSAFNSPLHF
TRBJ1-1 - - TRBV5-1 TGCGCCAGCAGCTTTCCGCAGGGAGGGGTTGTTGAAGCTTTCTTT CASSFPQGGVVEAFF
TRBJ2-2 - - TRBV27 TGTGCCAGTATGAGGACCTTACCCACCGGGGAGCTGTTTTTT CASMRTLPTGELFF
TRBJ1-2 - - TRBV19 TGTGCCAGTAGTCCCCAGTGGGGAGACGACGGCTACACCTTC CASSPQWGDDGYTF
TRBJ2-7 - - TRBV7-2 TGTGCCAGCAGCGCACAGGTAAACACCTACGAGCAGTACTTC CASSAQVNTYEQYF
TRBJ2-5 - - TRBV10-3 TGTGCCATCAGTGAGTCGAGGAGGGAAGAGACCCAGTACTTC CAISESRREETQYF
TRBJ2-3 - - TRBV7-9 TGTGCCAGCAGCTTAGCCCAGGGTAGTACAGATACGCAGTATTTT CASSLAQGSTDTQYF
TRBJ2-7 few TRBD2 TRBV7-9 TGTGCCAGCAGCCCCAGCGGGGGGGCCTACGAGCAGTACTTC CASSPSGGAYEQYF
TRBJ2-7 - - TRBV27 TGTGCCAGCAGTCCTCAGGGGATCCACTACGAGCAGTACTTC CASSPQGIHYEQYF
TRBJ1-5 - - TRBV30 TGTGCCTGGAGTGTACTCCAGGGGAATCAGCCCCAGCATTTT CAWSVLQGNQPQHF
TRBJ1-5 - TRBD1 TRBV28 TGTGCCACCGCGGACAGGGGGGAAGGTCAGCCCCAGCATTTT CATADRGEGQPQHF
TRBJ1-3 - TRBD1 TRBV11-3 TGTGCCAGCAGCCAGGGGGAAGGAAACACCATATATTTT CASSQGEGNTIYF
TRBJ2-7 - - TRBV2 TGTGCCAGCGTCCCTTCAGAGGGGGGGGAGCAGTACTTC CASVPSEGGEQYF
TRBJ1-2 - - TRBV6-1 TGTGCCAGCAGTGAAGCTGGGGTTGGGGTCCGTGGCTACACCTTC CASSEAGVGVRGYTF
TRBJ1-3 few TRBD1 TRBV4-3 TGCGCCAGCAGCCAAGGGACAGGGCCCGGAAACACCATATATTTT CASSQGTGPGNTIYF
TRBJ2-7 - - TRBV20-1 TGCAGTGCTAGAGACCCGAGGGAGCAGTACTTC CSARDPREQYF
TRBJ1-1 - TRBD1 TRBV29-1 TGCAGCGTTGCCGCTTGGGGACAGGAAGCTTTCTTT CSVAAWGQEAFF
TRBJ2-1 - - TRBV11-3 TGTGCCAGCAGCTTTCGGGGACCCTACAATGAGCAGTTCTTC CASSFRGPYNEQFF
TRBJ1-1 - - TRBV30 TGTGCCTGGAAAAACTTGAACACTGAAGCTTTCTTT CAWKNLNTEAFF
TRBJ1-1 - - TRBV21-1 TGTGCCAGCCCTCAAAGGGGGACAGGGAGGAGGACTGAAGCTTTCTTT CASPQRGTGRRTEAFF
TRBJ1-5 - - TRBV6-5 TGTGCCAGCCGGTACGCGGGGGTAAGCAATCAGCCCCAGCATTTT CASRYAGVSNQPQHF
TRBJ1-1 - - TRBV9 TGTGCCAGCACCAACACAGACACCGCTGAAGCTTTCTTT CASTNTDTAEAFF
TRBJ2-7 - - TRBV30 TGTGCCTGGAGTGGAATGACCGTGCAGTACTTC CAWSGMTVQYF
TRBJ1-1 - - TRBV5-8 TGTGCCAGCAGCTTTTGTGGGGGAGCTGAAGCTTTCTTT CASSFCGGAEAFF
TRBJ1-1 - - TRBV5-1 TGCGCCAGCAGCTTGGACCCAATACAGGGGAACACTGAAGCTTTCTTT CASSLDPIQGNTEAFF
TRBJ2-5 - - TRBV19 TGTGCCAGTAGTCCGAACTCCCAAGAGACCCAGTACTTC CASSPNSQETQYF
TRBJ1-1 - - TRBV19 TGTGCCAGTAGTCTCGCCGTGTGGGGGGTGACCAAAGGTGCTTTCTTT CASSLAVWGVTKGAFF
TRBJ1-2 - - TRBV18 TGTGCCAGCTCACCAGACAGCTATGGCTACACCTTC CASSPDSYGYTF
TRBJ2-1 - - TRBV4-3 TGCGCCAGCAGCCAAGACCCCGGGGCCGCCTACAATGAGCAGTTCTTC CASSQDPGAAYNEQFF
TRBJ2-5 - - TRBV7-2 TGTGCCAGCAGCCCCCCCTCCGGGACCCAGTACTTC CASSPPSGTQYF
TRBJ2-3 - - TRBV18 TGTGCCAGCTCAACCAACATGTACACAGATACGCAGTATTTT CASSTNMYTDTQYF
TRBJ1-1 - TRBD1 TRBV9 TGTGCCAGCAGCGCTAGACAGGGAAGGGACACTGAAGCTTTCTTT CASSARQGRDTEAFF
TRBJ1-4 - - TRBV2 TGTGCCAGCAGTCCCGTCGACAGGTTCGATGAAAAACTGTTTTTT CASSPVDRFDEKLFF
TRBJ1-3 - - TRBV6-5 TGTGCCAGCAGTTCTGATCGTGGAAACACCATATATTTT CASSSDRGNTIYF
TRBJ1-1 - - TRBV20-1 TGCAGTGCTAGTCTACCGATGAACACTGAAGCTTTCTTT CSASLPMNTEAFF
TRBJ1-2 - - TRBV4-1 TGCGCCAGCAGCCAATCGCTTGAGAGCCTTTACCCGTATGGCTACACCTTC CASSQSLESLYPYGYTF
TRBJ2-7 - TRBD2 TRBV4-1 TGCCCCAGCAGCCGACTAGCGGGGGGTCGCAACGAGCAGTACTTC CPSSRLAGGRNEQYF
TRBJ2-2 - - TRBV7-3 TGTGCCAGCAGCTTCTCTTGGTCAGGGGCCGGGGAGCTGTTTTTT CASSFSWSGAGELFF
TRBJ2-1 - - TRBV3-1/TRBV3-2 TGTGCCAGCAGCCCTGGTTGGGAGCAGTTCTTC CASSPGWEQFF
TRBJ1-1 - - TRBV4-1 TGCGCCAGCAGCCGGGCAGGTGTGAGCACTGAAGCTTTCTTT CASSRAGVSTEAFF